What follows describes a single T cell receptor beta chain. Its specificity is not known. The junction does not match germline at one end; this may be a read error. Healthy individuals of Caucasian origin from Russia, aged roughly 6 to 90, served as donors. These data belong to a study of blood T cells in healthy people across ages. Notes on the study in general: TCR beta diversity tracked closely with naive T cell percentage. When one million T cells were used, diversity estimates were thought to be underestimates.

Combining a sample-barcoded 5' primer with a J-beta primer mix, a second PCR ran for roughly 7 to 12 cycles. TCRdb recomputed calls from the 5' RACE reads with MiXCR, one row per CDR3 protein. The sample includes 1,800,000 or so distinct CDR3 sequences, more than 35% of them seen just once. There are 16 residues in the CDR3. Germline loops: CDR1 SGHTA, CDR2 FQGNSA. Source material: blood. This TCR was sampled from a human donor in good health. The chain joins TRBV7-2 to TRBJ1-4; D may be TRBD1 (5 bases). CDR3 DNA: TGTGCCGGCAGCCCCATTGGGGGGGGAACAGCAGAAAAACTGTTTTTT. It translates to CAGSPIGGGTAEKLFF. The full variable domain, rest sourced from reference TRBV7-2 and TRBJ1-4, is GAGVSQSPSNKVTEKGKDVELRCDPISGHTALYWYRQSLGQGLEFLIYFQGNSAPDKSGLPSDRFSAERTGGSVSTLTIQRTQQEDSAVYLCAGSPIGGGTAEKLFFGSGTQLSVL.